This section outlines one T cell receptor (beta chain) sequence together with its context. This sample stems from a study of blood T cell repertoires in COVID-19. Produced via immunoSEQ multiplex PCR; TCRdb's table is partial and in-frame only. The repertoire includes fewer than 300,000 clones, around 80% of them detected once, and about 5% sits in the top ten. Recruits, aged roughly 18 to 89 years, lived in 24 US areas. In assigning cohorts, the study relied on participant-reported clinical history. Exposed participants encountered a COVID-19 case during the 2 weeks preceding study entry. The sequencing input was PBMCs or T cells enriched from blood (not recorded which). This receptor was taken from a man aged 35 to 55 who had been exposed to COVID-19.

CDR3 sequence: CASSYRRRGQGGKPQHF. The CDR3 bases are TGTGCCAGCAGTTATAGGAGGCGGGGACAGGGGGGTAAGCCCCAGCATTTT. The chain employs TRBV9 and TRBJ1-5; 11 bases agree with TRBD1. CDR1 SGDLS and CDR2 YYNGEE come from the germline V gene. V trimming: 5 bases; J trimming: 8 bases; junction bases outside the gene matches: 15. CDR3 size: 17 residues.